This TCR beta chain came from a study of cytomegalovirus exposure and HLA in healthy donors. The study's findings and limits: TCR beta V- and J-gene trimming, according to a later analysis, was linked to a missense DCLRE1C variant. Earlier analysis looked at TCR beta V segments, and most were productive about 87% or about 30% of the time. Some TCR beta chains (more than 150 of them) were listed as cytomegalovirus-associated.

Germline CDR1 LGHNA, CDR2 YSLEER. The germline V and J ends were trimmed by 1 base and 5 bases, with 6 bases remaining between them. This CDR3 has 13 amino acids. Details on this clone: Its specificity is unknown.

This PCR relied on a set of 60 Vbeta primers and 13 Jbeta primers. The data were produced by immunoSEQ multiplex PCR, yet TCRdb's version contains in-frame clones alone and is incomplete. This table has over 90,000 clones, around 70% appearing once. J is TRBJ2-1 and V is TRBV4-3, with no clear D. Material for sequencing was PBMCs. The origin of this receptor is a woman aged 45 to 65 in good health and CMV-seropositive. The CDR3 DNA is TGCGCCAGCAGCCAAGGTCCAGACAATGAGCAGTTCTTC. Encoded protein: CASSQGPDNEQFF.